Following are 6 T cell receptor beta chains from one sample sequenced in a study of cytomegalovirus exposure and HLA in healthy donors. PCR amplification relied on 60 Vbeta primers (plus 13 Jbeta primers). This table comes from immunoSEQ multiplex PCR, and its TCRdb copy is limited to in-frame clones, with some not included. The sample shows roughly 180,000 clones, approximately 84% of them seen only once. Input material: PBMCs. Every receptor here comes from a man aged 30-40 years in good health and CMV-seronegative.

The genes are TRBV5-1 and TRBJ2-1; D is undetermined. With 0 bases removed from V and 0 bases from J, the gap between germline ends came to 7 bases. Germline CDR1 and CDR2: SGHRS and YFSETQ. The CDR3 runs 15 residues. CDR3 region: CASSLGWSSYNEQFF. The DNA for the CDR3 is TGCGCCAGCAGCTTGGGATGGAGCTCCTACAATGAGCAGTTCTTC.

The genes are TRBV5-6 and TRBJ2-1, with 8 nucleotides matching TRBD2. This CDR3 spans 16 amino acids. Per the germline V gene, CDR1 is SGHDT and CDR2 is YYEEEE. V trimming: 0 bases; J trimming: 4 bases; junction bases outside the gene matches: 6. The CDR3: CASSLDRTSRYNEQFF. In DNA form, the CDR3 reads TGTGCCAGCAGCTTGGACAGGACTAGCCGATACAATGAGCAGTTCTTC.

There are a few counts of this clone. The chain links TRBV5-1 to TRBJ1-5, with TRBD1 identical over 7 bases. CDR3 size: 14 residues. Per the germline V gene, CDR1 is SGHRS and CDR2 is YFSETQ. V was pared by 4 bases and J by 2 bases, with 3 bases of the junction left unmatched. The chain's CDR3 is CASSEGAGNQPQHF. CDR3 nucleotides: TGCGCCAGCAGCGAGGGGGCGGGCAATCAGCCCCAGCATTTT.

The chain recombines TRBV19 with TRBJ1-2; 7 bases line up with TRBD1. The CDR3 totals 17 residues. With V trimmed by 6 bases and J by 3 bases, 16 bases remained unmatched. Germline-derived CDR1 and CDR2 are LNHDA and SQIVND (reference sequence). CDR3 DNA sequence: TGTGCCAGTAGAGAGTGGACAGGCCAACATCGGGACTATGGCTACACCTTC. It encodes CASREWTGQHRDYGYTF.

This clone showed up just once. The J gene is TRBJ1-2, the V gene TRBV29-1, with D perhaps matching TRBD1 (6 bases). CDR1 is SQVTM, CDR2 ANQGSEA, per germline. There are 14 residues in the CDR3. V dropped 5 bases and J dropped 7 bases, with 20 bases sitting between them. The CDR3 protein is CSVPKRGGQSGYTF. As DNA, the CDR3 is TGCAGCGTTCCCAAAAGGGGGGGGCAGAGTGGCTACACCTTC.

The sample holds a few counts of this clone. J is TRBJ1-5 and V is TRBV19; 11 nucleotides agree with TRBD1. Germline values: CDR1 LNHDA, CDR2 SQIVND (reference sequence). The ends lost 5 bases at V and 5 bases at J; junction bases unmatched: 2. The CDR3 is made up of 14 amino acids. Written as DNA, the CDR3 is TGTGCCAGTAGTGGGACAGGGGGGGATCAGCCCCAGCATTTT. It specifies CASSGTGGDQPQHF.